Below, 7 T cell receptor beta chains from the same sample are listed, as sequenced in a study of glioma-infiltrating T cells. Using RNA template, CDR3s of TCR alpha and beta were amplified with iRepertoire arm-PCR. MiXCR, run by TCRdb on the multiplex PCR reads, gives a single entry per CDR3 protein. The data contain about 380,000 distinct CDR3 sequences, about 40% of them singletons. The sequenced sample consisted of glioma tissue, nonneoplastic brain tissue, or PBMCs (not recorded which). The source of these receptors is a human donor with low-grade glioma or glioblastoma, undergoing nonglioma brain surgery, or in good health (not recorded which).

The genes are TRBV20-1 and TRBJ1-1, with 10 bases matching TRBD1. The trim removed 5 bases at V and 0 bases at J, leaving 12 bases unmatched. This CDR3 spans 17 amino acids. Germline assignment: CDR1 DFQATT and CDR2 SNEGSKA (reference sequence). The CDR3 nucleotides are TGCAGTGCTCCCCGGACAGGGGGGTTTGTCATGAACACTGAAGCTTTCTTT. Its protein is CSAPRTGGFVMNTEAFF.

The V gene is TRBV20-1, the J gene TRBJ1-1; D not resolved. Trimming removed 6 bases at V and 3 bases at J, with 14 bases between. The CDR3 is 13 residues long. Germline V gene data show CDR1 as DFQATT and CDR2 as SNEGSKA (reference sequence). Here the CDR3 reads CSAETTRDTEAFF. The CDR3 bases are TGCAGTGCCGAAACAACTCGCGACACTGAAGCTTTCTTT.

The genes are TRBV6-2 or TRBV6-3 and TRBJ2-3, with 9 bases that match TRBD2. The CDR3 has 16 amino acids. Germline V gene data show CDR1 as MNHEY and CDR2 as SVGEGT. The junction had 15 bases not matched to a gene; V was cut back by 8 bases and J by 6 bases. In DNA, the CDR3 is TGTGCCAGCCGTTCCGGGCCTAGCGGGGACCGGGATACGCAGTATTTT. It is translated as CASRSGPSGDRDTQYF.

The chain carries TRBV27 and TRBJ1-2; no clear D. Germline V gene sequence: CDR1 MNHEY, CDR2 SMNVEV (reference sequence). V was cut by 5 bases and J by 4 bases, with 17 bases left in between. This CDR3 has 15 amino acids. For the CDR3, the DNA is TGTGCCAGCAGTCTAATGAAACAGCCCGTCTATGGCTACACCTTC. Its translation is CASSLMKQPVYGYTF.

The rearrangement links TRBV6-1 to TRBJ1-1; D might be TRBD1 (5 bases). Trimming removed 7 bases at V and 5 bases at J, with 14 bases between. Per germline, CDR1 MNHNS and CDR2 SASEGT. The CDR3 totals 13 residues. The CDR3 protein is CASIAGGRTEAFF. The CDR3 DNA sequence: TGTGCCAGCATCGCTGGGGGTAGGACTGAAGCTTTCTTT.

The rearrangement joins TRBV7-2 to TRBJ2-7; D possibly matches TRBD1 or TRBD2 (6 bases each). V lost 7 bases to trimming and J lost 1 base, with 14 bases between them. Looked up from germline, CDR1 is SGHTA and CDR2 is FQGNSA. The length of the CDR3 is 14 residues. The CDR3 bases are TGTGCCAGCATGCTAGGGGGGAATTCCTACGAGCAGTACTTC. Protein: CASMLGGNSYEQYF.

This clonotype was seen a few times. The V gene is TRBV18, the J gene TRBJ2-5; no clear D gene. The CDR3 is 12 residues long. The V end was cut by 5 bases, the J end by 1 base, with 5 bases between. Germline V gene data show CDR1 as KGHSH and CDR2 as LQKENI. The CDR3 DNA follows: TGTGCCAGCTCAGTGTTCCAAGAGACCCAGTACTTC. Translated: CASSVFQETQYF.